This T cell receptor beta chain was identified in a study of T cell responses to AZD1222 COVID-19 vaccine. CDR3 size: 11 residues. V gave up 3 bases and J gave up 9 bases, with 6 bases separating them. Germline lookup yields CDR1 SGHTA and CDR2 FQGTGA. Measured with immunoSEQ multiplex PCR; TCRdb has only the in-frame clones, and not every one. The sample lists 170,000 or so clones; over 75% were seen once. General observations from the study: Repertoires in all cases were sampled only once the peak T cell response had passed. Most donors were white British and more were female, and clonal diversity was possibly underestimated. Spike was spanned by vaccine-associated CD4 TCRs, which were dominant at 160-218 and 743-854. Only 5 or 6 people who got AZD1222 tested seropositive at baseline.

A note on this clone: The antigen remains undetermined.

The sequencing used peripheral blood, collected on day 0 of AZD1222 vaccination. This clonotype originated in an adult in good health. J is TRBJ2-1 and V is TRBV7-3; D not certain. Written as DNA, the CDR3 is TGTGCCAGCAGCTTGTTTAGTGAGCAGTTCTTC. Its translation is CASSLFSEQFF.